Given below is one T cell receptor beta chain in context. Its cognate antigen is unknown. The entry originates in a study of identical twins. Study results and caveats: Out-of-frame alpha sequences shared by twins were enriched for low generation probability. A lower insertion count was a feature of abundant cord blood beta clonotypes, with no such feature in memory repertoires.

V was shortened by 6 bases and J by 5 bases, with 19 bases between the two germline ends. The V gene's germline CDR1 is MNHNS and CDR2 SASEGT. This CDR3 spans 16 amino acids. Healthy Caucasians, and only they, were the donors. TCRdb analysed the 5' RACE reads with MiXCR anew, one entry per CDR3 protein. Among more than 650,000 distinct CDR3 sequences listed, around 6% were seen once. The sequenced sample consisted of naive T cells sorted from blood. The sequence was collected from a man aged 18 to 29 in good health. J is TRBJ1-4 and V is TRBV6-1, with TRBD1 as a possible D gene (5 bases). In DNA, the CDR3 is TGTGCCAGCAGCCATCTAGGGGCCGGGGGGAATGAAAAACTGTTTTTT. It is translated as CASSHLGAGGNEKLFF.